This T cell receptor (beta chain) was retrieved from a study of tissue T cells after allogeneic stem cell transplantation. Only in-frame clones appear in the TCRdb table, and some are missing; sequencing was by immunoSEQ multiplex PCR. In the table there are around 6,000 clones, 49% of which are singletons. Only a few counts were recorded for this clone. Its target is unknown. The listed genes are named as in mouse. Read coverage stops 1 residue before the CDR3 terminus; the germline J gene supplies the remainder. The CDR3 has 14 amino acids. Looked up from germline, CDR1 is SGHSN and CDR2 is HYEKVE. V was clipped by 0 bases and J by 4 bases, with 8 bases between them. Time point: mouse harvest day 7 after allogeneic transplant. Each mouse received 10^7 T-cell-depleted marrow cells plus 10^6 splenic CD5+ T cells by tail vein. Study outcomes and limitations: Blood and spleen captured only part of the tissue TCR repertoire.

The TCR originated in a female BALB/c mouse given C57BL/6 T cells with graft-versus-host disease after an allogeneic hematopoietic cell transplant. Sample: gut tissue. The V and J genes are TRBV12-1 and TRBJ1-4; tentative D call: TRBD1 (6 bases). This CDR3 is CASSLGDINERLFF. The CDR3 bases that were read are TGTGCCAGCTCTCTCGGGGACATCAACGAAAGATTATTT.